A selection of T cell receptor beta chains follows, all from one sample in a study of somatic mutations in cytotoxic T cells in rheumatoid arthritis. Profiling relied on immunoSEQ multiplex PCR, and the TCRdb table lists in-frame clones only, not all of them. This table holds 25,000 to 35,000 clones, around 86% found once. Sequenced input: CD8+ T cells sorted from blood. These receptor sequences come from an adult with rheumatoid arthritis. CDR3s include the opening cysteine and the closing phenylalanine or tryptophan. D genes are given only for firm matches. Clone size appears in some rows only: once, few, many, or a class for an expanded clone.

j_call: TRBJ2-1
d_call: TRBD2
v_call: TRBV7-9
clone_size: -
cdr3_aa: CASSPETSGRGHEQFF
cdr3_nt: TGTGCCAGCAGCCCGGAGACTAGCGGGAGAGGTCACGAGCAGTTCTTC

j_call: TRBJ2-7
d_call: -
v_call: TRBV27
clone_size: -
cdr3_aa: CASKSSYEQYF
cdr3_nt: TGTGCCAGCAAATCCTCCTACGAGCAGTACTTC

j_call: TRBJ2-5
d_call: TRBD2
v_call: TRBV7-2
clone_size: -
cdr3_aa: CASNRLGGGTQYF
cdr3_nt: TGTGCCAGCAACCGACTAGGCGGGGGGACCCAGTACTTC

j_call: TRBJ2-1
d_call: -
v_call: TRBV7-9
clone_size: -
cdr3_aa: CASSLQNYPEFF
cdr3_nt: TGTGCCAGCAGCTTACAGAACTACCCGGAGTTCTTC

j_call: TRBJ2-2
d_call: -
v_call: TRBV7-6
clone_size: -
cdr3_aa: CASSLGANTGELFF
cdr3_nt: TGTGCCAGCAGCTTAGGAGCGAACACCGGGGAGCTGTTTTTT

j_call: TRBJ2-7
d_call: TRBD2
v_call: TRBV4-2
clone_size: -
cdr3_aa: CASSQDRPAGGNEQYF
cdr3_nt: TGTGCCAGCAGCCAAGATAGGCCAGCGGGAGGAAACGAGCAGTACTTC

j_call: TRBJ2-2
d_call: -
v_call: TRBV6-5
clone_size: -
cdr3_aa: CASSPLLSGELFF
cdr3_nt: TGTGCCAGCAGCCCACTTCTATCCGGGGAGCTGTTTTTT

j_call: TRBJ1-2
d_call: TRBD1
v_call: TRBV28
clone_size: -
cdr3_aa: CASSTNRGVYGYTF
cdr3_nt: TGTGCCAGCAGCACTAACAGGGGGGTCTATGGCTACACCTTC

j_call: TRBJ2-1
d_call: -
v_call: TRBV9
clone_size: -
cdr3_aa: CASSVGEEINEQFF
cdr3_nt: TGTGCCAGCAGCGTAGGTGAGGAAATAAATGAGCAGTTCTTC

j_call: TRBJ2-1
d_call: TRBD2
v_call: TRBV5-4
clone_size: few
cdr3_aa: CASSGGTSGNEQFF
cdr3_nt: TGTGCCAGCAGCGGAGGGACTAGCGGCAATGAGCAGTTCTTC

j_call: TRBJ1-5
d_call: TRBD1
v_call: TRBV28
clone_size: -
cdr3_aa: CASRSVPGQGTGNQPQHF
cdr3_nt: TGTGCCAGCAGGTCAGTCCCGGGACAGGGAACAGGCAATCAGCCCCAGCATTTT

j_call: TRBJ2-7
d_call: TRBD2
v_call: TRBV28
clone_size: once
cdr3_aa: CASSRTSGIYEQYF
cdr3_nt: TGTGCCAGCAGCCGGACTAGCGGGATTTACGAGCAGTACTTC

j_call: TRBJ2-1
d_call: -
v_call: TRBV28
clone_size: -
cdr3_aa: CASRPRGVSSYNEQFF
cdr3_nt: TGTGCCAGCAGACCGAGGGGGGTTAGCTCCTACAATGAGCAGTTCTTC

j_call: TRBJ2-3
d_call: TRBD2
v_call: TRBV5-1
clone_size: -
cdr3_aa: CASSYRLAGSTDTQYF
cdr3_nt: TGCGCCAGCAGCTACAGACTAGCGGGGAGCACAGATACGCAGTATTTT

j_call: TRBJ1-2
d_call: -
v_call: TRBV6-5
clone_size: -
cdr3_aa: CASSNMDYGYTF
cdr3_nt: TGTGCCAGCAGTAACATGGACTATGGCTACACCTTC

j_call: TRBJ2-2
d_call: TRBD2
v_call: TRBV7-3
clone_size: -
cdr3_aa: CASSPWGGTDTGELFF
cdr3_nt: TGTGCCAGCAGCCCTTGGGGAGGGACGGACACCGGGGAGCTGTTTTTT

j_call: TRBJ2-1
d_call: TRBD2
v_call: TRBV6-6
clone_size: -
cdr3_aa: CASSYRGGAYNEQFF
cdr3_nt: TGTGCCAGCAGTTATCGTGGGGGGGCCTACAATGAGCAGTTCTTC

j_call: TRBJ2-3
d_call: -
v_call: TRBV28
clone_size: -
cdr3_aa: CASSFRDRLYTDTQYF
cdr3_nt: TGTGCCAGCAGTTTTCGGGACCGCCTTTACACAGATACGCAGTATTTT

j_call: TRBJ1-6
d_call: -
v_call: TRBV4-1
clone_size: -
cdr3_aa: CASSQVKQAGGNSPLHF
cdr3_nt: TGCGCCAGCAGCCAAGTAAAACAGGCGGGGGGTAATTCACCCCTCCACTTT

j_call: TRBJ1-2
d_call: -
v_call: TRBV5-1
clone_size: -
cdr3_aa: CASSFGPGGDPSNYGYTF
cdr3_nt: TGCGCCAGCAGCTTTGGGCCGGGGGGTGACCCGTCTAACTATGGCTACACCTTC

j_call: TRBJ1-2
d_call: TRBD1
v_call: TRBV29-1
clone_size: -
cdr3_aa: CSVYTGDLNYGYTF
cdr3_nt: TGCAGCGTTTATACAGGGGACCTTAACTATGGCTACACCTTC

j_call: TRBJ2-7
d_call: TRBD1
v_call: TRBV7-3
clone_size: -
cdr3_aa: CASSPGQGAPYEQYF
cdr3_nt: TGTGCCAGCAGCCCCGGACAGGGGGCCCCCTACGAGCAGTACTTC

j_call: TRBJ2-1
d_call: TRBD2
v_call: TRBV4-1
clone_size: -
cdr3_aa: CASSQEGTRHEQFF
cdr3_nt: TGCGCCAGCAGCCAAGAGGGGACTAGGCATGAGCAGTTCTTC

j_call: TRBJ2-2
d_call: -
v_call: TRBV7-6
clone_size: -
cdr3_aa: CASRIMGGELFF
cdr3_nt: TGTGCCAGCAGGATAATGGGCGGGGAGCTGTTTTTT

j_call: TRBJ1-2
d_call: TRBD1
v_call: TRBV15
clone_size: -
cdr3_aa: CATSFGQGGGYTF
cdr3_nt: TGTGCCACCAGCTTTGGACAGGGGGGAGGCTACACCTTC

j_call: TRBJ1-2
d_call: TRBD1
v_call: TRBV27
clone_size: -
cdr3_aa: CASRDRVYGYTF
cdr3_nt: TGTGCCAGCAGGGACAGGGTCTATGGCTACACCTTC

j_call: TRBJ1-2
d_call: -
v_call: TRBV11-1
clone_size: once
cdr3_aa: CASSSLGREGIDGYTF
cdr3_nt: TGTGCCAGCAGCTCCCTCGGACGGGAAGGAATAGATGGCTACACCTTC

j_call: TRBJ1-3
d_call: -
v_call: TRBV29-1
clone_size: -
cdr3_aa: CSVVFLLGNTIYF
cdr3_nt: TGCAGCGTTGTATTCCTGCTGGGAAACACCATATATTTT

j_call: TRBJ2-5
d_call: -
v_call: TRBV6-5
clone_size: -
cdr3_aa: CASSLVGDVETQYF
cdr3_nt: TGTGCCAGCAGTTTGGTGGGAGATGTAGAGACCCAGTACTTC

j_call: TRBJ2-1
d_call: -
v_call: TRBV4-3
clone_size: -
cdr3_aa: CASSQDGVPSYNEQFF
cdr3_nt: TGCGCCAGCAGCCAAGACGGGGTTCCCTCCTACAATGAGCAGTTCTTC

j_call: TRBJ2-7
d_call: -
v_call: TRBV28
clone_size: -
cdr3_aa: CASSFIREDEQYF
cdr3_nt: TGTGCCAGCAGTTTCATCAGGGAGGACGAGCAGTACTTC

j_call: TRBJ2-7
d_call: TRBD2
v_call: TRBV7-9
clone_size: -
cdr3_aa: CASSHTSGSYEQYF
cdr3_nt: TGTGCCAGCAGCCACACTAGCGGGAGTTACGAGCAGTACTTC

j_call: TRBJ1-1
d_call: -
v_call: TRBV7-6
clone_size: -
cdr3_aa: CASSLNVNTEAFF
cdr3_nt: TGTGCCAGCAGCCTCAACGTGAACACTGAAGCTTTCTTT

j_call: TRBJ2-2
d_call: TRBD2
v_call: TRBV25-1
clone_size: -
cdr3_aa: CASSGLAGGLNTGELFF
cdr3_nt: TGTGCCAGCAGCGGGCTAGCGGGGGGACTTAACACCGGGGAGCTGTTTTTT

j_call: TRBJ1-6
d_call: -
v_call: TRBV6-1
clone_size: -
cdr3_aa: CASSDLAISSYNSPLHF
cdr3_nt: TGTGCCAGCAGTGATCTGGCCATTAGCTCCTATAATTCACCCCTCCACTTT

j_call: TRBJ2-7
d_call: -
v_call: TRBV27
clone_size: -
cdr3_aa: CASAIEYGNYEQYF
cdr3_nt: TGTGCCAGCGCCATCGAGTACGGAAACTACGAGCAGTACTTC

j_call: TRBJ2-7
d_call: TRBD2
v_call: TRBV9
clone_size: few
cdr3_aa: CASSMGTSGRSEQYF
cdr3_nt: TGTGCCAGCAGCATGGGGACTAGCGGGAGAAGCGAGCAGTACTTC

j_call: TRBJ2-1
d_call: TRBD1
v_call: TRBV11-2
clone_size: -
cdr3_aa: CASSFLFYYRDSYNEQFF
cdr3_nt: TGTGCCAGCAGCTTCTTATTCTACTACCGGGACAGCTACAATGAGCAGTTCTTC

j_call: TRBJ1-6
d_call: -
v_call: TRBV12-5
clone_size: -
cdr3_aa: CAIKGWPLHF
cdr3_nt: TGTGCTATTAAGGGCTGGCCCCTCCACTTT

j_call: TRBJ2-2
d_call: TRBD2
v_call: TRBV6-1
clone_size: -
cdr3_aa: CASSRTSGSAGELFF
cdr3_nt: TGTGCCAGCAGCCGGACTAGCGGGAGCGCCGGGGAGCTGTTTTTT

j_call: TRBJ2-7
d_call: TRBD1
v_call: TRBV2
clone_size: -
cdr3_aa: CASSEAHRTGDYEQYF
cdr3_nt: TGTGCCAGCAGTGAAGCGCATAGGACAGGGGATTACGAGCAGTACTTC

j_call: TRBJ2-5
d_call: TRBD2
v_call: TRBV2
clone_size: once
cdr3_aa: CASRFSGGAQETQYF
cdr3_nt: TGTGCCAGCAGGTTTAGCGGGGGGGCTCAAGAGACCCAGTACTTC

j_call: TRBJ2-7
d_call: -
v_call: TRBV5-1
clone_size: -
cdr3_aa: CASSWGAPTYEQYF
cdr3_nt: TGCGCCAGCAGCTGGGGGGCCCCCACCTACGAGCAGTACTTC

j_call: TRBJ2-1
d_call: TRBD2
v_call: TRBV7-3
clone_size: -
cdr3_aa: CASSLYGGLAYNEQFF
cdr3_nt: TGTGCCAGCAGCTTATACGGGGGACTAGCCTACAATGAGCAGTTCTTC

j_call: TRBJ1-5
d_call: -
v_call: TRBV19
clone_size: once
cdr3_aa: CASSLGQGHQPQHF
cdr3_nt: TGTGCCAGTAGCCTTGGTCAAGGGCACCAGCCCCAGCATTTT

j_call: TRBJ2-7
d_call: TRBD2
v_call: TRBV9
clone_size: -
cdr3_aa: CASSVDSGRFAYEQYF
cdr3_nt: TGTGCCAGCAGCGTTGATAGCGGGAGGTTTGCCTACGAGCAGTACTTC

j_call: TRBJ1-6
d_call: -
v_call: TRBV28
clone_size: -
cdr3_aa: CASSLYNLGFGYNSPLHF
cdr3_nt: TGTGCCAGCAGTTTGTACAATTTAGGATTCGGCTATAATTCACCCCTCCACTTT

j_call: TRBJ2-1
d_call: -
v_call: TRBV4-1
clone_size: -
cdr3_aa: CASSQGVNEQFF
cdr3_nt: TGCGCCAGCAGCCAAGGAGTAAATGAGCAGTTCTTC

j_call: TRBJ1-2
d_call: -
v_call: TRBV11-2
clone_size: -
cdr3_aa: CASSFWGEGYTF
cdr3_nt: TGTGCCAGCAGCTTCTGGGGAGAGGGCTACACCTTC

j_call: TRBJ2-1
d_call: -
v_call: TRBV7-6
clone_size: -
cdr3_aa: CASSPTGNEQFF
cdr3_nt: TGTGCCAGCAGCCCGACAGGCAATGAGCAGTTCTTC

j_call: TRBJ2-3
d_call: TRBD2
v_call: TRBV11-2
clone_size: -
cdr3_aa: CASSQGLAGPTDTQYF
cdr3_nt: TGTGCCAGCAGCCAGGGTCTAGCGGGTCCGACAGATACGCAGTATTTT

j_call: TRBJ2-2
d_call: -
v_call: TRBV6-5
clone_size: -
cdr3_aa: CASSYHVGTGELFF
cdr3_nt: TGTGCCAGCAGTTATCACGTGGGCACCGGGGAGCTGTTTTTT

j_call: TRBJ2-4
d_call: TRBD2
v_call: TRBV30
clone_size: -
cdr3_aa: CAWRPGGKKNIQYF
cdr3_nt: TGTGCCTGGAGGCCCGGGGGGAAGAAAAACATTCAGTACTTC

j_call: TRBJ2-7
d_call: TRBD1
v_call: TRBV30
clone_size: -
cdr3_aa: CAWSTGTGVLEQYF
cdr3_nt: TGTGCCTGGAGTACCGGGACAGGGGTTCTTGAGCAGTACTTC